One and the same sample provided the 14 T cell receptor beta chains below, sequenced in a study of blood T cell repertoires in COVID-19. Sequencing used immunoSEQ multiplex PCR; TCRdb keeps in-frame clones, though not all of them. The sample yields 70,000 or so clones, 80% seen once. Sequencing input: peripheral blood. These receptors were taken from a man in his fifties or sixties with COVID-19, enrolled during active disease.

V and J are TRBV2 and TRBJ2-1, with 14 positions matching TRBD2. J lost 7 bases, V lost 7 bases, and 6 bases had no gene match. Per the germline V gene, CDR1 is SNHLY and CDR2 is FYNNEI. The CDR3 runs 15 residues. In DNA form, the CDR3 reads TGTGCCAGCACCGAGGGACTAGCGGGAGCAAATGAGCAGTTCTTC. Translation gives CASTEGLAGANEQFF.

The V and J genes are TRBV7-9 and TRBJ2-5; D possibly corresponds to TRBD2 (6 bases). The germline gives CDR1 SEHNR, CDR2 FQNEAQ (reference sequence). Trimming took off 1 base at V and 3 bases at J, with 12 bases between the two ends. The CDR3 is made up of 15 amino acids. CDR3 sequence reads: CASSLVGRGKETQYF. The CDR3 DNA is TGTGCCAGCAGCTTAGTTGGTCGGGGGAAAGAGACCCAGTACTTC.

The chain couples TRBV3-1 (or the pseudogene TRBV3-2) to TRBJ2-7, with D uncertain. Germline CDR1 reads LGHDT; CDR2 reads YNNKEL (reference sequence). The V and J ends lost 3 bases and 4 bases respectively, with 7 bases between them. This CDR3 is built from 12 residues. The CDR3 coding sequence is TGTGCCAGCAGCCACAAAGCTTACGAGCAGTACTTC. Amino acid sequence: CASSHKAYEQYF.

The V call is TRBV4-2, the J call TRBJ2-3, with TRBD2 identical over 16 bases. The V segment lost 1 base and the J segment 10 bases; nucleotides outside the gene matches: 17. The CDR3 loop spans 20 amino acids. Per the germline V gene, CDR1 is LGHNA and CDR2 is YNFKEQ. For the CDR3, the DNA is TGTGCCAGCAGCCAAGGGACGTCTGGGACTAGCGGGAGGGCGGCAGGCGCGCAGTATTTT. It codes for CASSQGTSGTSGRAAGAQYF.

This chain's CDR3 is CSGGGRNEQFF. The CDR3 DNA is TGCAGCGGGGGCGGGCGGAATGAGCAGTTCTTC. This chain uses TRBV29-1 with TRBJ2-1, with D perhaps TRBD1 or TRBD2 (5 bases each). CDR1 and CDR2 (germline): SQVTM, ANQGSEA. CDR3 length equals 11 residues. The ends were cut back, 7 bases at V and 7 bases at J, with 11 bases in the middle.

The chain has TRBV3-1 (or the pseudogene TRBV3-2) and TRBJ2-7; TRBD2 might be the D (6 bases). Per germline, CDR1 LGHDT and CDR2 YNNKEL (reference sequence). The CDR3 sequence is 14 residues long. The V gene lost 1 base and the J gene lost 3 bases, with 10 bases spanning the gap. The CDR3 here is CASSQGLGLYEQYF. The DNA for the CDR3 is TGTGCCAGCAGCCAAGGACTAGGTCTCTACGAGCAGTACTTC.

This clone was seen a single time. V and J are TRBV6-5 and TRBJ1-2; 7 bases align to TRBD1. V was clipped by 4 bases and J by 4 bases; unmatched bases: 6. The CDR3 runs to 14 residues. Germline V gene sequence: CDR1 MNHEY, CDR2 SVGAGI. CDR3 residues: CASSSTGNFYGYTF. DNA of the CDR3: TGTGCCAGCAGTTCGACAGGGAACTTCTATGGCTACACCTTC.

This rearrangement joins TRBV7-9 to TRBJ1-1; a possible D gene is TRBD1 (5 bases). The V gene lost 2 bases and the J gene lost 1 base, with 20 bases spanning the gap. This CDR3 contains 18 residues. CDR1 and CDR2 from the germline V gene are SEHNR and FQNEAQ (reference sequence). CDR3 DNA: TGTGCCAGCAGCTTACACCATTTTAAGACAGCGAAGAACACTGAAGCTTTCTTT. Translating gives CASSLHHFKTAKNTEAFF.

The rearrangement links TRBV30 to TRBJ2-7; 7 bases fit TRBD2. Trimming removed 5 bases from V and 4 bases from J; junction bases left unmatched: 5. CDR1 and CDR2 from the germline V gene are GTSNPN and SVGIG (reference sequence). The CDR3 is made up of 12 amino acids. CDR3 sequence: CAWHREGYEQYF. CDR3 sequence (DNA): TGTGCCTGGCATAGGGAGGGTTACGAGCAGTACTTC.

This clone was found once. This chain joins TRBV28 and TRBJ2-4; 15 bases fit TRBD2. CDR1 is MDHEN and CDR2 is SYDVKM in the germline V gene. With 3 bases clipped from V and 1 base from J, the junction kept 13 bases outside the gene matches. CDR3 length equals 21 residues. CDR3 region: CASSFSHGLAGGPRAKNIQYF. CDR3 bases: TGTGCCAGCAGTTTTTCCCATGGACTAGCGGGAGGGCCGAGGGCCAAAAACATTCAGTACTTC.

V usage is TRBV19 and J usage is TRBJ2-2; D is perhaps TRBD2 (5 bases). Germline CDR1 and CDR2: LNHDA and SQIVND (reference sequence). This CDR3 is built from 21 residues. Between the trimmed V and J ends, which lost 0 bases and 1 base, there was a span of 24 bases. CDR3 in amino acids: CASSIEVPRLRADWNTGELFF. The DNA of the CDR3 is TGTGCCAGTAGTATAGAAGTCCCCCGCCTTCGAGCGGACTGGAACACCGGGGAGCTGTTTTTT.

This sequence joins TRBV28 and TRBJ2-4; a weak D match, TRBD2 (5 bases). Germline values: CDR1 MDHEN, CDR2 SYDVKM. The CDR3 loop spans 14 amino acids. Trimming pared 4 bases from V and 3 bases from J, leaving 10 bases between. The CDR3 spells CASSSRRGKNIQYF. The CDR3 DNA follows: TGTGCCAGCAGTTCCCGACGGGGCAAAAACATTCAGTACTTC.

This chain joins TRBV19 and TRBJ1-1; 8 bases are a match to TRBD1. Losses at the gene ends were 6 bases for V and 1 base for J; bases not matched to a gene: 16. Germline loops: CDR1 LNHDA, CDR2 SQIVND (reference sequence). The CDR3 length is 18 residues. The CDR3 region has the DNA TGTGCCAGTAGCCCGTCCCCGGGACAGGAGAAGCGGAACACTGAAGCTTTCTTT. It specifies CASSPSPGQEKRNTEAFF.

V and J are TRBV2 and TRBJ1-4; TRBD1 is a possible D gene (5 bases). The CDR3 consists of 15 residues. CDR1 and CDR2 from the germline V gene are SNHLY and FYNNEI. Trimming stripped 2 bases from V and 2 bases from J, with 9 bases between. The CDR3 nucleotides read TGTGCCAGCAGTGAAAGGGGTATGACTAATGAAAAACTGTTTTTT. Translated: CASSERGMTNEKLFF.